The rows below give T cell receptor beta chains drawn from one sample of a study of blood T cell repertoires in COVID-19. TCRdb's table, derived via immunoSEQ multiplex PCR, lists solely in-frame clones and lacks some. The table includes approximately 100,000 clones, almost 95% detected once. Sequencing input: peripheral blood. The origin of the receptors is a middle-aged man with active COVID-19. The CDR3 runs from the conserved cysteine through the conserved F or W. Fields, in order: CDR3 protein, CDR3 DNA, D gene, V gene, J gene, clone size. The D gene is left open where the match is weak. Part of the rows lack a size; the others show once, few, many or a class for expanded clones.

CDR3 protein: CASRGRYSNQPQHF
CDR3 DNA: TGTGCCAGCCGGGGAAGATATAGCAATCAGCCCCAGCATTTT
D gene: NA
V gene: TRBV2
J gene: TRBJ1-5
clone size: NA

CDR3 protein: CASSADRGTGELFF
CDR3 DNA: TGTGCCAGTAGCGCTGACAGAGGCACCGGGGAGCTGTTTTTT
D gene: NA
V gene: TRBV19
J gene: TRBJ2-2
clone size: NA

CDR3 protein: CASRPQGMNTGELFF
CDR3 DNA: TGTGCCAGCAGGCCACAGGGGATGAACACCGGGGAGCTGTTTTTT
D gene: TRBD1
V gene: TRBV6-5
J gene: TRBJ2-2
clone size: NA

CDR3 protein: CASSLAKGTSGINEQFF
CDR3 DNA: TGTGCCAGCAGCTTAGCTAAAGGGACTAGCGGGATTAATGAGCAGTTCTTC
D gene: TRBD2
V gene: TRBV11-3
J gene: TRBJ2-1
clone size: NA

CDR3 protein: CASSPGGAPNTEAFF
CDR3 DNA: TGTGCCAGCAGCCCGGGGGGGGCCCCGAACACTGAAGCTTTCTTT
D gene: NA
V gene: TRBV5-5
J gene: TRBJ1-1
clone size: NA

CDR3 protein: CASTDTGSRGEKLFF
CDR3 DNA: TGTGCCAGCACCGATACGGGCAGCCGGGGTGAAAAACTGTTTTTT
D gene: NA
V gene: TRBV5-6
J gene: TRBJ1-4
clone size: NA

CDR3 protein: CASSPGLAEDNEQFF
CDR3 DNA: TGTGCCAGCAGCCCGGGACTAGCGGAAGACAATGAGCAGTTCTTC
D gene: TRBD2
V gene: TRBV7-6
J gene: TRBJ2-1
clone size: NA

CDR3 protein: CASSLPSSEQYF
CDR3 DNA: TGTGCCAGCAGCTTACCTTCCAGCGAGCAGTACTTC
D gene: NA
V gene: TRBV11-1
J gene: TRBJ2-7
clone size: once

CDR3 protein: CASSPTVPGLAGGTDTQYF
CDR3 DNA: TGTGCCAGCAGCCCTACCGTCCCGGGACTAGCGGGAGGGACAGATACGCAGTATTTT
D gene: TRBD2
V gene: TRBV7-2
J gene: TRBJ2-3
clone size: NA

CDR3 protein: CASSPTSGGYNEQFF
CDR3 DNA: TGTGCCAGCAGCCCCACTAGCGGAGGTTACAATGAGCAGTTCTTC
D gene: TRBD2
V gene: TRBV5-4
J gene: TRBJ2-1
clone size: NA

CDR3 protein: CAWSQSLATDTQYF
CDR3 DNA: TGTGCCTGGAGTCAGTCTCTAGCGACAGATACGCAGTATTTT
D gene: NA
V gene: TRBV30
J gene: TRBJ2-3
clone size: NA

CDR3 protein: CASSQGYSYNEQFF
CDR3 DNA: TGCGCCAGCAGCCAAGGATACAGCTACAATGAGCAGTTCTTC
D gene: NA
V gene: TRBV4-1
J gene: TRBJ2-1
clone size: NA

CDR3 protein: CATSREPQARNTGELFF
CDR3 DNA: TGTGCCACCAGCAGAGAGCCTCAGGCGAGGAACACCGGGGAGCTGTTTTTT
D gene: NA
V gene: TRBV15
J gene: TRBJ2-2
clone size: NA

CDR3 protein: CASSSNRVQETQYF
CDR3 DNA: TGTGCCAGCAGCAGCAACAGAGTCCAAGAGACCCAGTACTTC
D gene: NA
V gene: TRBV7-9
J gene: TRBJ2-5
clone size: NA

CDR3 protein: CASSITGAGQPQHF
CDR3 DNA: TGTGCCAGTAGTATCACAGGGGCCGGCCAGCCCCAGCATTTT
D gene: TRBD1
V gene: TRBV19
J gene: TRBJ1-5
clone size: once

CDR3 protein: CASSAPPGGTYGYTF
CDR3 DNA: TGTGCCAGCTCAGCCCCCCCCGGAGGAACCTATGGCTACACCTTC
D gene: NA
V gene: TRBV18
J gene: TRBJ1-2
clone size: once

CDR3 protein: CASSPGDRTDTQYF
CDR3 DNA: TGTGCCAGTAGTCCAGGGGACCGCACAGATACGCAGTATTTT
D gene: NA
V gene: TRBV19
J gene: TRBJ2-3
clone size: NA

CDR3 protein: CASRSQGADEQYF
CDR3 DNA: TGTGCCAGCAGGTCGCAGGGGGCCGACGAGCAGTACTTC
D gene: TRBD1
V gene: TRBV5-4
J gene: TRBJ2-7
clone size: NA

CDR3 protein: CASSGRLDSSYNEQFF
CDR3 DNA: TGTGCCAGCAGTGGGCGACTAGACAGCTCCTACAATGAGCAGTTCTTC
D gene: NA
V gene: TRBV27
J gene: TRBJ2-1
clone size: NA

CDR3 protein: CSAGSGNQETQYF
CDR3 DNA: TGCAGCGCTGGTTCGGGGAATCAGGAGACCCAGTACTTC
D gene: NA
V gene: TRBV29-1
J gene: TRBJ2-5
clone size: NA

CDR3 protein: CASSFRGQAPTEAFF
CDR3 DNA: TGTGCCAGCAGCTTTAGGGGACAGGCCCCTACTGAAGCTTTCTTT
D gene: TRBD1
V gene: TRBV7-9
J gene: TRBJ1-1
clone size: NA

CDR3 protein: CASRRGGTNEKLFF
CDR3 DNA: TGTGCCAGCAGGAGGGGAGGGACTAATGAAAAACTGTTTTTT
D gene: NA
V gene: TRBV28
J gene: TRBJ1-4
clone size: NA